Listed below are T cell receptor beta chains from one sample, sequenced in a study of shared clonotypes between healthy human individuals. Method: immunoSEQ multiplex PCR; TCRdb's copy keeps in-frame clones and lacks some. The sample has around 690,000 clones; 80% to 95% are singletons. Sequencing was performed on memory CD8+ T cells from PBMCs. The receptors shown here come from a man younger than 35 in good health. Some clones in this sample may be carry-over from other donors' samples. CDR3s include the opening cysteine and the closing phenylalanine or tryptophan. A D gene is named only where the DNA matches it firmly. The size entry is marked missing in some rows and otherwise reads once, few, many or a size class.

size	J	V	D	CDR3	DNA
-	TRBJ1-3	TRBV7-9	-	CASLAPLGNTIYF	TGTGCCAGTCTGGCGCCACTCGGAAACACCATATATTTT
-	TRBJ2-2	TRBV11-2	-	CASSSRGVATGELFF	TGTGCCAGCAGCTCTCGTGGGGTCGCCACCGGGGAGCTGTTTTTT
-	TRBJ2-5	TRBV27	TRBD2	CASSEIAGAGETQYF	TGTGCCAGCAGCGAAATCGCGGGAGCGGGTGAGACCCAGTACTTC
-	TRBJ2-7	TRBV7-8	TRBD2	CASSELAGVAYEQYF	TGTGCCAGCAGCGAGCTAGCGGGAGTGGCCTACGAGCAGTACTTC
-	TRBJ2-7	TRBV5-1	-	CASSQGDLTYEQYF	TGCGCCAGCAGCCAAGGGGACCTAACCTACGAGCAGTACTTC
-	TRBJ1-1	TRBV6-5	-	CASRLQGHTEAFF	TGTGCCAGCAGGTTACAGGGTCACACTGAAGCTTTCTTT
-	TRBJ2-2	TRBV7-8	TRBD1	CASSPDRGNGELFF	TGTGCCAGCAGCCCCGACAGGGGTAACGGGGAGCTGTTTTTT
-	TRBJ2-3	TRBV25-1	-	CASSVTDTQYF	TGTGCCAGCAGTGTAACAGATACGCAGTATTTT
-	TRBJ2-1	TRBV28	-	CASSNRDNEQFF	TGTGCCAGCAGTAACCGGGACAATGAGCAGTTCTTC
-	TRBJ2-3	TRBV5-1	TRBD2	CASTPSGLAGADTQYF	TGCGCCAGCACCCCCTCGGGACTAGCGGGAGCGGATACGCAGTATTTT
few	TRBJ1-1	TRBV5-4	TRBD1	CASSLNGQANTEAFF	TGTGCCAGCAGCTTGAACGGACAGGCGAACACTGAAGCTTTCTTT
-	TRBJ2-6	TRBV28	-	CASSSTGWGANVLTF	TGTGCCAGCAGTTCCACAGGGTGGGGGGCCAACGTCCTGACTTTC
-	TRBJ2-3	TRBV9	TRBD2	CASSVAGGRADTQYF	TGTGCCAGCAGCGTAGCGGGAGGCAGGGCAGATACGCAGTATTTT
-	TRBJ2-1	TRBV7-3	-	CASSLGLMRPNEQFF	TGTGCCAGCAGCTTGGGGCTTATGAGACCAAATGAGCAGTTCTTC
-	TRBJ1-2	TRBV7-9	-	CASSLVAEGRGGYTF	TGTGCCAGCAGCTTAGTGGCAGAAGGGAGGGGTGGCTACACCTTC
-	TRBJ1-2	TRBV29-1	-	CSVFWGDGYTF	TGCAGCGTTTTCTGGGGGGATGGCTACACCTTC
-	TRBJ2-1	TRBV7-6	-	CASSLADNEQFF	TGTGCCAGCAGCTTAGCGGACAATGAGCAGTTCTTC
-	TRBJ2-7	TRBV27	-	CASRGGPAGEQYF	TGTGCCAGCAGAGGAGGGCCGGCTGGTGAGCAGTACTTC
once	TRBJ2-7	TRBV7-3	TRBD1	CASSTADRGRTSSYEQYF	TGTGCCAGCAGCACGGCGGACAGGGGTCGGACTAGCTCCTACGAGCAGTACTTC
-	TRBJ1-1	TRBV28	-	CASRPQTVNTEAFF	TGTGCCAGCAGACCCCAGACAGTGAACACTGAAGCTTTCTTT
-	TRBJ2-5	TRBV7-9	-	CASSYARGVETQYF	TGTGCCAGCAGCTACGCGAGGGGGGTGGAGACCCAGTACTTC
few	TRBJ2-7	TRBV21-1	-	CASSKVGVSYEQYF	TGTGCCAGCAGCAAAGTCGGGGTGTCCTACGAGCAGTACTTC
-	TRBJ2-4	TRBV11-3	TRBD1	CASSLGGRGLKYF	TGTGCCAGCAGCTTAGGCGGCAGGGGGCTGAAGTACTTC
-	TRBJ2-5	TRBV13	-	CASSLATQAGETQYF	TGTGCCAGCAGCTTAGCAACCCAGGCCGGAGAGACCCAGTACTTC
many	TRBJ1-3	TRBV5-5	-	CASLIHPSGNTIYF	TGTGCCAGCCTAATCCACCCCTCTGGAAACACCATATATTTT
once	TRBJ2-2	TRBV2	-	CASSWPGSYTGELFF	TGTGCCAGCTCATGGCCAGGGTCGTACACCGGGGAGCTGTTTTTT
-	TRBJ2-7	TRBV27	TRBD2	CASSPHLAGAFYEQYF	TGTGCCAGCAGTCCCCACCTAGCGGGAGCGTTCTACGAGCAGTACTTC
-	TRBJ2-1	TRBV7-8	TRBD2	CASSQAGTSYNEQFF	TGTGCCAGCAGCCAAGCGGGGACCTCCTACAATGAGCAGTTCTTC
-	TRBJ1-3	TRBV27	TRBD1	CASRAQDRVSGNTIYF	TGTGCCAGCAGAGCTCAGGACAGGGTTTCTGGAAACACCATATATTTT
few	TRBJ1-1	TRBV28	TRBD1	CASSPGQGRDEAFF	TGTGCCAGCAGTCCCGGACAGGGGAGGGATGAAGCTTTCTTT